These T cell receptor beta chains were read from a single sample in a study of shared clonotypes between healthy human individuals. Profiled with immunoSEQ multiplex PCR; TCRdb holds only in-frame clones, not every one. The sample includes fewer than 3 million clones, 85% to 95% of them seen just once. The sequencing input was naive CD4+ T cells from PBMCs. The receptors were sampled from a man younger than 30 in good health. Some clones in this sample may be carry-over from other donors' samples. Each CDR3 is given without its conserved first and last residue. Not all rows give a size; the values are once, few, many and, for expanded clones, a class.

J gene | clone size | V gene | CDR3 protein
TRBJ1-1 | . | TRBV11-2 | ASSTTWSTEAF
TRBJ2-7 | . | TRBV7-3 | ASSSPAHSYEQY
TRBJ1-2 | once | TRBV11-2 | ASSFRVGGADGYGYT
TRBJ2-3 | once | TRBV2 | ARGTGTSGTDTQY
TRBJ2-1 | . | TRBV5-6 | ASSQGLAAYNEQF
TRBJ2-5 | . | TRBV15 | ATSPTGPQETQY
TRBJ2-3 | . | TRBV10-1 | ASTDILGARQY
TRBJ1-2 | . | TRBV7-3 | ASSLDRGEDYGYT
TRBJ2-5 | . | TRBV6-1 | ASSATYQETQY
TRBJ2-2 | . | TRBV28 | ASSLILLGAGVNTGELF
TRBJ1-3 | . | TRBV10-2 | ASRSISGNTIY
TRBJ2-7 | . | TRBV5-1 | ASSRGGLDPYEQY
TRBJ2-7 | . | TRBV30 | AWSPGPRGDEQY
TRBJ1-5 | . | TRBV4-1 | ASSQEPGKGAVQPQH
TRBJ2-5 | . | TRBV11-3 | ASSPGTVGAQY
TRBJ2-7 | . | TRBV21-1 | ASSIWTGGGLSDEQY
TRBJ1-6 | . | TRBV4-1 | ASSQDEEASPLH
TRBJ1-5 | . | TRBV30 | AWGGPNQPQH
TRBJ2-7 | few | TRBV6-5 | ASSYGDEQY
TRBJ2-1 | . | TRBV5-1 | ASSLRSASSYNEQF
TRBJ2-1 | . | TRBV10-3 | AISESFSGGIYNEQF
TRBJ1-5 | . | TRBV7-9 | ASSASGSQPQH
TRBJ2-6 | once | TRBV27 | ASGIQGPLSGANVLT
TRBJ2-2 | . | TRBV19 | ATTRDRGHGELF
TRBJ2-7 | . | TRBV7-8 | ASSSRGTSDLTYEQY
TRBJ2-1 | . | TRBV5-8 | ASTKPPGLSYNEQF
TRBJ2-5 | . | TRBV7-9 | ASSLGDRGLEETQY
TRBJ1-2 | . | TRBV10-2 | ASSPGTGAGGYT
TRBJ2-3 | . | TRBV5-1 | ASSSPTDTQY
TRBJ2-6 | . | TRBV29-1 | SVDSLGANVLT
TRBJ2-2 | . | TRBV11-2 | ASSLWGMNTGELF
TRBJ2-1 | . | TRBV30 | AWRKTGSRGNEQF
TRBJ2-3 | . | TRBV7-3 | ASSLPNPTDTQY
TRBJ2-7 | . | TRBV30 | AWSVLGLAGNEQY
TRBJ2-1 | . | TRBV10-1 | ASMGTSGDSKQF
TRBJ2-3 | . | TRBV9 | ASSAHPSGRDTQY
TRBJ2-7 | . | TRBV2 | ASSDALGTGYYEQY
TRBJ2-3 | . | TRBV28 | ASSSPTGRVY
TRBJ1-2 | . | TRBV28 | ASSLGTYGYT
TRBJ2-5 | . | TRBV9 | ASSVGGTQETQY
TRBJ1-4 | once | TRBV6-1 | ASRTATNEKLF
TRBJ2-6 | . | TRBV6-1 | ASTLTGANVLT
TRBJ2-7 | . | TRBV7-8 | ASSLWTSGLSSYEQY
TRBJ2-1 | . | TRBV29-1 | SVRGLAVYNEQF
TRBJ2-1 | . | TRBV5-4 | ASSPGPAPEQF
TRBJ2-1 | . | TRBV5-1 | ASSFSGSSYNEQF
TRBJ2-1 | . | TRBV11-3 | ASSLGTSGYNEQF
TRBJ2-7 | . | TRBV30 | AWSSTGDFYEQY
TRBJ1-1 | few | TRBV6-5 | ASSYEAYTEAF
TRBJ1-5 | . | TRBV2 | ASEVLGGRGNQPQH